The 21 T cell receptor beta chains in this list originate from one sample, sequenced in a study of identical twins. One entry per CDR3 protein results from TCRdb running MiXCR on the 5' RACE reads. Seen here are about 890,000 distinct CDR3 sequences, 9% to 15% observed once, and the top ten hold around 1.5%. The data also belong to a second study, concerning yellow fever vaccine responses in identical twins.

The specimen sequenced was PBMCs. Receptor source: a woman aged 18-29 years in good health.

This clonotype turned up a few times. CDR3 bases: TGTGCCAGCAGTTTGTCCGGGCTACACCACAATGAGCAGTTCTTC. It translates to CASSLSGLHHNEQFF. The rearrangement joins TRBV27 to TRBJ2-1; D remains ambiguous. The CDR3 has 15 amino acids. The V gene lost 3 bases and the J gene lost 5 bases, with 14 bases spanning the gap. Looked up from germline, CDR1 is MNHEY and CDR2 is SMNVEV (reference sequence).

The sample holds many counts of this clonotype. The rearrangement uses TRBV5-1 and TRBJ2-7, with D unclear. This CDR3 is 13 amino acids long. Germline loops: CDR1 SGHRS, CDR2 YFSETQ. V lost 2 bases, J lost 2 bases, and 8 bases lay in between. The CDR3 DNA follows: TGCGCCAGCAGCTTTAACGGAGCCTACGAGCAGTACTTC. Amino acid sequence: CASSFNGAYEQYF.

This clonotype appeared a few times. The chain uses TRBV6-5 and TRBJ1-5; TRBD1 matches 10 bases. The V segment lost 2 bases and the J segment 6 bases; nucleotides outside the gene matches: 4. CDR3 length: 15 amino acids. Germline V gene lookup returns CDR1 MNHEY and CDR2 SVGAGI. The CDR3 nucleotides read TGTGCCAGCAGTTACACTCGGACAGGGGGTCAGCCCCAGCATTTT. It translates to CASSYTRTGGQPQHF.

This chain links TRBV20-1 with TRBJ2-3; D is uncertain. CDR1 and CDR2 (germline): DFQATT, SNEGSKA (reference sequence). The CDR3 is 16 amino acids. Trimming cost V 6 bases and J 0 bases, with 19 bases left between them. The CDR3 reads CSAIDLGLTSTDTQYF. In DNA, the CDR3 is TGCAGTGCGATTGACCTAGGTCTCACTAGCACAGATACGCAGTATTTT.

DNA of the CDR3: TGTGCCAGCACCCGTGGGGCATACACCGGGGAGCTGTTTTTT. It encodes CASTRGAYTGELFF. J is TRBJ2-2 and V is TRBV7-3; tentative D call: TRBD1 (5 bases). Germline CDR1 is SGHTA and CDR2 is FQGTGA. With 7 bases removed from V and 3 bases from J, the gap between germline ends came to 12 bases. This CDR3 contains 14 residues.

This clonotype has only a few counts. The chain is built from TRBV5-1 and TRBJ1-1; 8 bases are shared with TRBD1. The trim removed 4 bases at V and 3 bases at J, leaving 14 bases unmatched. Germline lookup yields CDR1 SGHRS and CDR2 YFSETQ. This CDR3 is built from 17 residues. The CDR3 reads CASSPSGTGIGDTEAFF. Written as DNA, the CDR3 is TGCGCCAGCAGCCCGTCCGGGACAGGTATTGGGGACACTGAAGCTTTCTTT.

The chain employs TRBV6-2 or TRBV6-3 and TRBJ2-1; tentatively, D is TRBD1 (6 bases). The CDR3 totals 17 residues. V was clipped by 7 bases and J by 3 bases, with 22 bases between them. The germline V gene has CDR1 MNHEY and CDR2 SVGEGT. The CDR3 DNA sequence: TGTGCCAGCACCCTTTCGTCCCAGGGGTCGGACTACAATGAGCAGTTCTTC. As protein: CASTLSSQGSDYNEQFF.

This chain uses TRBV7-9 with TRBJ2-1; 7 bases agree with TRBD2. The CDR3 runs to 13 residues. V lost 8 bases and J lost 4; bases outside the gene matches: 5. Germline CDR1 reads SEHNR; CDR2 reads FQNEAQ (reference sequence). The CDR3 DNA reads TGTGCCAGCGAGCTAGCGGTGTACAATGAGCAGTTCTTC. It is translated as CASELAVYNEQFF.

In this sample, this clonotype turned up a few times. The chain links TRBV5-1 to TRBJ2-1; D unclear. CDR3 length equals 15 residues. The ends were cut back, 4 bases at V and 0 bases at J, with 11 bases in the middle. Per the germline V gene, CDR1 is SGHRS and CDR2 is YFSETQ. CDR3 protein: CASSAEISSYNEQFF. The CDR3, as DNA: TGCGCCAGCAGCGCGGAGATTAGCTCCTACAATGAGCAGTTCTTC.

This clonotype was seen at least ten times. This sequence joins TRBV7-2 and TRBJ1-6; D gene uncertain. CDR3 size: 14 residues. Trimming removed 3 bases from V and 0 bases from J, with 3 bases in between. Germline CDR1 and CDR2: SGHTA and FQGNSA. The CDR3 coding sequence is TGTGCCAGCAGCTTCAGCTCCTATAATTCACCCCTCCACTTT. Translation: CASSFSSYNSPLHF.

This chain links TRBV5-5 with TRBJ2-1, with 8 bases lining up with TRBD2. Germline V CDR1 and CDR2: SGHKS, YYEKEE (reference sequence). V gave up 5 bases and J gave up 5 bases; unmatched junction bases: 12. The CDR3 is 16 amino acids. CDR3 nucleotides: TGTGCCAGCAGTGGGGGTTTGGGACTAGGGAACAATGAGCAGTTCTTC. Its translation: CASSGGLGLGNNEQFF.

This rearrangement joins TRBV20-1 to TRBJ2-2; 11 nucleotides agree with TRBD2. The CDR3 consists of 16 residues. CDR1 DFQATT and CDR2 SNEGSKA come from the germline V gene (reference sequence). Trimming cost V 3 bases and J 4 bases; bases outside gene matches: 7. CDR3 sequence: CSARPRLAGFTGELFF. CDR3 DNA sequence: TGCAGTGCTAGGCCGAGACTAGCGGGATTCACCGGGGAGCTGTTTTTT.

About this clonotype itself: One junction end does not reproduce the germline sequence, and a read error may be involved. This chain uses TRBV12-3 or TRBV12-4 with TRBJ1-6, with D possibly matching TRBD1 (6 bases). The CDR3 runs to 14 residues. CDR3 in amino acids: CASSSQGGSSPIHF. CDR3 DNA sequence: TGTGCCAGCAGTTCCCAAGGGGGAAGTTCACCCATCCACTTT.

The chain combines TRBV18 with TRBJ2-4; D may correspond to TRBD1 or TRBD2 (5 bases each). Deletions cut 6 bases from V and 8 bases from J, with 11 bases between. Germline lookup yields CDR1 KGHSH and CDR2 LQKENI. This CDR3 comprises 12 residues. CDR3 sequence (DNA): TGTGCCAGCTCCCCCATGGGGGACATTCAGTACTTC. Residues: CASSPMGDIQYF.

The CDR3 nucleotides read TGCAGTGCTAGAGTGTGGATATCCTACGAGCAGTACTTC. It encodes CSARVWISYEQYF. The chain carries TRBV20-1 and TRBJ2-7, with D unresolved. The CDR3 runs to 13 residues. Per the germline V gene, CDR1 is DFQATT and CDR2 is SNEGSKA (reference sequence). Trimming removed 1 base from V and 1 base from J, with 8 bases in between.

This clonotype was counted only a few times. V usage is TRBV19 and J usage is TRBJ2-2; D is undetermined. CDR3 length equals 15 residues. Germline V gene lookup returns CDR1 LNHDA and CDR2 SQIVND (reference sequence). V was cut by 5 bases and J by 1 base, with 11 bases left in between. The CDR3 region has the DNA TGTGCCAGTAGTCGGCCGGGCCTGAACACCGGGGAGCTGTTTTTT. The encoded protein is CASSRPGLNTGELFF.

This clonotype was found a few times. J is TRBJ2-2 and V is TRBV24-1; D is perhaps TRBD1 (6 bases). CDR3 length equals 16 residues. Germline loops: CDR1 KGHDR, CDR2 SFDVKD. The ends were cut back, 4 bases at V and 2 bases at J, with 13 bases in the middle. The CDR3 loop reads CATSDHKQGNTGELFF. The CDR3 nucleotides read TGTGCCACCAGTGACCATAAACAGGGTAACACCGGGGAGCTGTTTTTT.

The chain uses TRBV20-1 and TRBJ2-5; D is possibly TRBD1 or TRBD2 (6 bases each). Trimming took 8 bases from V and 3 from J, leaving 22 bases between them. This CDR3 has 15 amino acids. CDR1 and CDR2 from the germline V gene are DFQATT and SNEGSKA (reference sequence). CDR3 nucleotide sequence: TGCAGTAGAGGGGGGACCGGGTGGAGGAAAGAGACCCAGTACTTC. This codes for CSRGGTGWRKETQYF.

The chain is built from TRBV3-1 and TRBJ1-6, with a tentative D call TRBD1 (5 bases). CDR1 is LGHDT, CDR2 YNNKEL, per germline (reference sequence). The CDR3 is 15 residues long. The V end lost 1 base, the J end lost 5 bases, and 9 bases lay between the germline ends. The CDR3 protein is CASSQVTGDNSPLHF. The CDR3 DNA sequence: TGTGCCAGCAGCCAAGTTACAGGTGATAATTCACCCCTCCACTTT.

A few counts support this clonotype. This chain connects TRBV7-6 to TRBJ2-1; 8 nucleotides match TRBD2. The J segment lost 5 bases and the V segment lost 5 bases, leaving 17 bases of the junction unmatched. CDR3 length equals 18 residues. Germline V lookup: CDR1 SGHVS, CDR2 FNYEAQ. The CDR3 DNA is TGTGCCAGCAGCCAAAAACGGGTAGGGCGGGAGGTTCACAATGAGCAGTTCTTC. Translating gives CASSQKRVGREVHNEQFF.

This clonotype occurred many times. The chain's CDR3 is CASSHYRDWADTQYF. The CDR3, as DNA: TGTGCCAGCAGCCATTATCGGGACTGGGCAGATACGCAGTATTTT. This sequence joins TRBV7-9 and TRBJ2-3, with a weak D call TRBD2 (6 bases). Trimming took 5 bases from V and 4 from J, leaving 16 bases between them. Germline CDR1 is SEHNR and CDR2 is FQNEAQ (reference sequence). This CDR3 spans 15 amino acids.